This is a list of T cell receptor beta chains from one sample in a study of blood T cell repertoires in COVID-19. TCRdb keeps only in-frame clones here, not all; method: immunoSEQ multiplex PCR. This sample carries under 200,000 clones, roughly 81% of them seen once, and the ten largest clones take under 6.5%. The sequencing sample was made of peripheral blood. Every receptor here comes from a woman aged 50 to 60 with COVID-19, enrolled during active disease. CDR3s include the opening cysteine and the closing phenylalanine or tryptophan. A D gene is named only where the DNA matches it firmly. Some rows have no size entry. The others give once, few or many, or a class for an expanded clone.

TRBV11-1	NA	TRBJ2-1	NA	CASSLDYASVDEQFF	TGTGCCAGCAGCTTGGACTACGCCTCAGTGGATGAGCAGTTCTTC
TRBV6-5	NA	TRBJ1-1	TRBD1	CASSYWTGGITEAFF	TGTGCCAGCAGTTACTGGACAGGGGGCATCACTGAAGCTTTCTTT
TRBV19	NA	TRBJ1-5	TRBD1	CASSRQGAGGNQPQHF	TGTGCCAGTAGTAGACAGGGGGCTGGGGGCAATCAGCCCCAGCATTTT
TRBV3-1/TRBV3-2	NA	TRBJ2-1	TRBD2	CASSSGTTVYNEQFF	TGTGCCAGCAGCTCCGGGACTACAGTCTACAATGAGCAGTTCTTC
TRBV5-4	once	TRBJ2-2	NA	CASNPTGTGELFF	TGTGCCAGCAACCCGACGGGGACCGGGGAGCTGTTTTTT
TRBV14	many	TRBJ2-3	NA	CASSMGARSDTQYF	TGTGCCAGCAGTATGGGGGCGAGGTCGGATACGCAGTATTTT
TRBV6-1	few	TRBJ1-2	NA	CASSENYSEFYGYTF	TGTGCCAGCAGTGAAAACTATAGCGAGTTTTATGGCTACACCTTC
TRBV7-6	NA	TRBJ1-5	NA	CASSLQAGAGGPQHF	TGTGCCAGCAGCTTACAAGCGGGGGCCGGGGGGCCCCAGCATTTT
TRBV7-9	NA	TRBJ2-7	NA	CASSTIVEEQYF	TGTGCCAGCAGCACCATCGTTGAGGAGCAGTACTTC
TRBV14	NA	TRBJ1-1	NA	CASSQASGWKTEAFF	TGTGCCAGCAGCCAAGCCTCAGGGTGGAAGACTGAAGCTTTCTTT
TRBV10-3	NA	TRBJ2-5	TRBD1	CAMATGTEETQYF	TGTGCCATGGCTACCGGGACAGAAGAGACCCAGTACTTC
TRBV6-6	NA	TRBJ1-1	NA	CASSYPQGSDTEAFF	TGTGCCAGCAGTTACCCCCAGGGGTCGGACACTGAAGCTTTCTTT
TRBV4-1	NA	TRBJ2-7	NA	CASSQESRAYEQYF	TGCGCCAGCAGCCAAGAATCCAGGGCGTACGAGCAGTACTTC
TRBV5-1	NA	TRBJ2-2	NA	CASSLVANTGELFF	TGCGCCAGCAGCTTGGTGGCCAACACCGGGGAGCTGTTTTTT
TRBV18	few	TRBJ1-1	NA	CASSQRGEAFF	TGTGCCAGCTCACAAAGGGGGGAAGCTTTCTTT
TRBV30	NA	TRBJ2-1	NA	CAWSVLDLSNEQFF	TGTGCCTGGAGTGTACTAGATCTGTCCAATGAGCAGTTCTTC
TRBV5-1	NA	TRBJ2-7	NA	CASSQGGPYEQYF	TGCGCCAGCAGCCAGGGGGGTCCCTACGAGCAGTACTTC
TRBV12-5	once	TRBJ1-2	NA	CASGHSTGIYGYTF	TGTGCTAGTGGGCATTCGACAGGAATCTATGGCTACACCTTC
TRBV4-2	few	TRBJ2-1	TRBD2	CASSQDSSGGSYNEQFF	TGTGCCAGCAGCCAAGATTCTAGCGGGGGATCGTACAATGAGCAGTTCTTC
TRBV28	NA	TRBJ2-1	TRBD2	CASSLSLAGANEQFF	TGTGCCAGCAGTTTATCACTAGCGGGAGCCAATGAGCAGTTCTTC
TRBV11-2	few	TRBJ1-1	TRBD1	CASSPRGQGTLMNTEAFF	TGTGCCAGCAGCCCGCGGGGACAGGGGACCCTCATGAACACTGAAGCTTTCTTT
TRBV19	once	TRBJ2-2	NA	CASTRDTGELFF	TGTGCCAGTACACGGGATACCGGGGAGCTGTTTTTT
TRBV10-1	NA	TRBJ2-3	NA	CASSESTGTDTQYF	TGCGCCAGCAGTGAGTCCACGGGCACAGATACGCAGTATTTT
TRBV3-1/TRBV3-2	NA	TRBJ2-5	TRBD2	CASSPNSGGEETQYF	TGTGCCAGCAGCCCCAATAGCGGGGGGGAAGAGACCCAGTACTTC
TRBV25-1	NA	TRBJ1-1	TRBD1	CASRTGENTEAFF	TGTGCCAGTCGGACAGGAGAGAACACTGAAGCTTTCTTT
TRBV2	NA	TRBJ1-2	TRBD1	CASSDRTGYGYTF	TGTGCCAGCAGTGACCGGACAGGCTATGGCTACACCTTC
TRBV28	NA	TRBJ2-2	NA	CASSRTVNTGELFF	TGTGCCAGCAGTCGGACAGTTAACACCGGGGAGCTGTTTTTT
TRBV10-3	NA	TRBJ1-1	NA	CATAGRSNTEAFF	TGTGCCACCGCGGGGCGTTCGAACACTGAAGCTTTCTTT
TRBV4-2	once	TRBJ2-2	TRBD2	CASSQGTSGGPGGELFF	TGTGCCAGCAGCCAGGGGACTAGCGGGGGGCCCGGCGGGGAGCTGTTTTTT
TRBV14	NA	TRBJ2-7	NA	CASSRIAGDSRGGQYF	TGTGCCAGCAGCCGTATCGCAGGGGACAGCCGGGGAGGGCAGTACTTC
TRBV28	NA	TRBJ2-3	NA	CASTTGGTDTQYF	TGTGCCAGCACCACCGGGGGCACAGATACGCAGTATTTT
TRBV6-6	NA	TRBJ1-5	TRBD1	CASTPLGTENQPQHF	TGTGCCAGCACCCCCTTGGGGACAGAGAATCAGCCCCAGCATTTT
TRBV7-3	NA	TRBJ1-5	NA	CASSLLGGQPQHF	TGTGCCAGCAGCTTACTAGGAGGTCAGCCCCAGCATTTT
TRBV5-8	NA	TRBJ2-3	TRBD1	CASSLDGDRSDTQYF	TGTGCCAGCAGCTTGGATGGGGACAGGTCAGATACGCAGTATTTT
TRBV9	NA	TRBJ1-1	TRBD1	CASSADRAEAFF	TGTGCCAGCAGCGCTGACAGGGCTGAAGCTTTCTTT
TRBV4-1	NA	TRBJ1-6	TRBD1	CASSQTGGYSPLHF	TGCGCCAGCAGCCAAACAGGGGGCTATTCACCCCTCCACTTT
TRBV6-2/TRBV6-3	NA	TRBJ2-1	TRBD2	CASSYLGLANNEQFF	TGTGCCAGCAGTTACCTGGGACTAGCGAATAATGAGCAGTTCTTC
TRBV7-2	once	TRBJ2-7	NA	CASSYLQSYEQYF	TGTGCCAGCAGCTACCTCCAGTCCTACGAGCAGTACTTC
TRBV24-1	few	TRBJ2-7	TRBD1	CATSDRRADREGTYEQYF	TGTGCCACCAGTGACCGACGTGCTGACAGGGAAGGGACCTACGAGCAGTACTTC
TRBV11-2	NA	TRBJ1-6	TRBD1	CASSIRDSSSYNSPLHF	TGTGCCAGCAGCATTCGGGACAGCAGCTCCTATAATTCACCCCTCCACTTT
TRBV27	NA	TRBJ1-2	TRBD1	CASSRLQGAPGYTF	TGTGCCAGCAGTAGACTACAGGGGGCTCCTGGCTACACCTTC
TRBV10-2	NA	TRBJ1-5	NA	CASSDINQPQHF	TGCGCCAGCAGTGACATCAATCAGCCCCAGCATTTT
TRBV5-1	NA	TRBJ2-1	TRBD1	CASSQGQYNEQFF	TGCGCCAGCAGCCAGGGACAGTACAATGAGCAGTTCTTC
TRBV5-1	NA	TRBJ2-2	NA	CASSSQGGTGELFF	TGCGCCAGCAGCTCGCAGGGCGGAACCGGGGAGCTGTTTTTT
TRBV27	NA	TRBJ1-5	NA	CASSRQNSNQPQHF	TGTGCCAGCAGTAGACAGAATAGCAATCAGCCCCAGCATTTT
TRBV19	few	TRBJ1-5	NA	CASSIESGRGQPQHF	TGTGCCAGTAGTATAGAGAGTGGCAGGGGTCAGCCCCAGCATTTT
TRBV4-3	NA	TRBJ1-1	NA	CASSQVGVWQRDTEAFF	TGCGCCAGCAGCCAAGTCGGGGTTTGGCAGCGGGACACTGAAGCTTTCTTT
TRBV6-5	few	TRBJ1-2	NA	CASNPGQYDNYGYTF	TGTGCCAGCAATCCCGGACAGTATGATAACTATGGCTACACCTTC
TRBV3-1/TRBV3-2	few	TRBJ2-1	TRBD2	CASSQEASGGVYNEQFF	TGTGCCAGCAGCCAAGAGGCTAGCGGGGGGGTGTACAATGAGCAGTTCTTC
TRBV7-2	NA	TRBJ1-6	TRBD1	CASSLGDRRNSPLHF	TGTGCCAGCAGCTTAGGGGACAGGAGGAATTCACCCCTCCACTTT
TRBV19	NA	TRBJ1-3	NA	CASSMWSAGSGNTIYF	TGTGCCAGTAGTATGTGGTCCGCCGGCTCTGGAAACACCATATATTTT
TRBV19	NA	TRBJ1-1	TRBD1	CASSSGQMNTEAFF	TGTGCCAGTAGTTCGGGACAGATGAACACTGAAGCTTTCTTT
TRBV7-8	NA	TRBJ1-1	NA	CASSQTRNTEAFF	TGTGCCAGCAGTCAGACAAGGAACACTGAAGCTTTCTTT
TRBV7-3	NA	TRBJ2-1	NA	CASSFSGYNEQFF	TGTGCCAGCAGCTTCTCCGGGTACAATGAGCAGTTCTTC